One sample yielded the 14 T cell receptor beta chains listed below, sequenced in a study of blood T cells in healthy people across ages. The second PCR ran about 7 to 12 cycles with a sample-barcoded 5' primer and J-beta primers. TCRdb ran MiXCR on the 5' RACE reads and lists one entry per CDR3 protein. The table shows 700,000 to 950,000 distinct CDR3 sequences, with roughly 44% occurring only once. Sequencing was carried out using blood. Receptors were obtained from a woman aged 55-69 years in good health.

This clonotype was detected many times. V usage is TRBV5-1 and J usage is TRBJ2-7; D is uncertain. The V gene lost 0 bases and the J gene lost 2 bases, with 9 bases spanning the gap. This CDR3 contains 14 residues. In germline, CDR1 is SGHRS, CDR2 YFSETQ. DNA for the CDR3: TGCGCCAGCAGCTTGGTCGCCGGAACCTACGAGCAGTACTTC. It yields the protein CASSLVAGTYEQYF.

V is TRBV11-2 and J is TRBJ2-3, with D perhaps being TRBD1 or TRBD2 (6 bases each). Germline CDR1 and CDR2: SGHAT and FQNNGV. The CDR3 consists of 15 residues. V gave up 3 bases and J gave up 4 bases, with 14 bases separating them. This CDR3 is CASSFGQGRSDTQYF. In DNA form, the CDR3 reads TGTGCCAGCAGCTTCGGGCAGGGGAGGTCAGATACGCAGTATTTT.

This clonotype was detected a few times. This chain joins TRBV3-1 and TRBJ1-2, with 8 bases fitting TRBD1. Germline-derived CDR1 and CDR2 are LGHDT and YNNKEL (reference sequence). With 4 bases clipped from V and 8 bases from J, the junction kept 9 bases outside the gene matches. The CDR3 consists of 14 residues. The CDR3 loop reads CASSRDTGGNGYTF. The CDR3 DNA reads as TGTGCCAGCAGCCGAGATACAGGGGGAAACGGCTACACCTTC. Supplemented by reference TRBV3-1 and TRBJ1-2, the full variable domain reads DTAVSQTPKYLVTQMGNDKSIKCEQNLGHDTMYWYKQDSKKFLKIMFSYNNKELIINETVPNRFSPKSPDKAHLNLHINSLELGDSAVYFCASSRDTGGNGYTFGSGTRLTVV.

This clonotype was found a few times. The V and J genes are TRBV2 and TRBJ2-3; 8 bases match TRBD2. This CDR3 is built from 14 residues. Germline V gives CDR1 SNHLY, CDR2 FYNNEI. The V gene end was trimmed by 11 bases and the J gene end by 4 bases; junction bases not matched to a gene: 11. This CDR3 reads CAVHRSGSADTQYF. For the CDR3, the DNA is TGTGCCGTTCACCGGAGCGGGAGTGCAGATACGCAGTATTTT.

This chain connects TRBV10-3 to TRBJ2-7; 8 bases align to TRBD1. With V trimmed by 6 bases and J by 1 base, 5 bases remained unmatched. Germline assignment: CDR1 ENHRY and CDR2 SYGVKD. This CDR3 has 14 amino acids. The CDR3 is CAISPGGPSYEQYF. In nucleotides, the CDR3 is TGTGCCATCAGCCCAGGGGGCCCATCCTACGAGCAGTACTTC.

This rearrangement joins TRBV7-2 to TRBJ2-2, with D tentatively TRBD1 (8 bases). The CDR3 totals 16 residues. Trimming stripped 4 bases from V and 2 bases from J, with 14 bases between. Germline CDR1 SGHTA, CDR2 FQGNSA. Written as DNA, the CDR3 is TGTGCCAGCAGCTGGGGGGGACAGGTTAACACCGGGGAGCTGTTTTTT. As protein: CASSWGGQVNTGELFF.

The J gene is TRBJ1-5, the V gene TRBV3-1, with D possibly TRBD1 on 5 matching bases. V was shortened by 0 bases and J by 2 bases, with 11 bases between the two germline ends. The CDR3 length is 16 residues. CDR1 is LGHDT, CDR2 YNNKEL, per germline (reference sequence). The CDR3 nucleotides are TGTGCCAGCAGCCAAGAGAAAGGGGTGGGCAATCAGCCCCAGCATTTT. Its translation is CASSQEKGVGNQPQHF.

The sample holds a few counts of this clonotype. CDR3 coding DNA: TGTGCCAGCAGCTTATTAACAGCGTTCAGCTCCTACGAGCAGTACTTC. It encodes CASSLLTAFSSYEQYF. This chain uses TRBV7-9 with TRBJ2-7; D unresolved. The CDR3 totals 16 residues. V shed 2 bases and J shed 0 bases, with 14 bases lying between them. CDR1 is SEHNR and CDR2 is FQNEAQ in the germline V gene (reference sequence).

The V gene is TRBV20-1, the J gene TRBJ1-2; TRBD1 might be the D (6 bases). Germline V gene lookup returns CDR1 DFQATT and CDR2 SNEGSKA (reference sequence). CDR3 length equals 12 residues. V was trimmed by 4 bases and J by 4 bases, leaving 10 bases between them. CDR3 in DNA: TGCAGTGCTATCGGACAGCTCTATGGCTACACCTTC. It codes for CSAIGQLYGYTF.

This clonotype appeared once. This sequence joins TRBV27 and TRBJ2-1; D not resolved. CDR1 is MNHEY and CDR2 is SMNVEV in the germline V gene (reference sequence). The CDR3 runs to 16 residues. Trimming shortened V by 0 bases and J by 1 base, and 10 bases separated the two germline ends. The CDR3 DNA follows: TGTGCCAGCAGTTTATCCCGAACCCCATCCTACAATGAGCAGTTCTTC. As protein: CASSLSRTPSYNEQFF.

CDR3 in amino acids: CASSSGGGDTYEQYF. DNA of the CDR3: TGTGCCAGCAGTTCAGGAGGGGGGGACACCTACGAGCAGTACTTC. This chain links TRBV28 with TRBJ2-7; weak D call: TRBD2 (7 bases). The ends were cut back, 4 bases at V and 2 bases at J, with 15 bases in the middle. This CDR3 spans 15 amino acids. Germline values: CDR1 MDHEN, CDR2 SYDVKM.

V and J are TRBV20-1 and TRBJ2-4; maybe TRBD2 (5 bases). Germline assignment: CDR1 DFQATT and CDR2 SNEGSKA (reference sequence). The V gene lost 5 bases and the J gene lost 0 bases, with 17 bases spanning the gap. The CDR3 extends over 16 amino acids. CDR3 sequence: CSASDPTGLAKNIQYF. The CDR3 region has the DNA TGCAGTGCTTCCGACCCTACCGGACTAGCCAAAAACATTCAGTACTTC.

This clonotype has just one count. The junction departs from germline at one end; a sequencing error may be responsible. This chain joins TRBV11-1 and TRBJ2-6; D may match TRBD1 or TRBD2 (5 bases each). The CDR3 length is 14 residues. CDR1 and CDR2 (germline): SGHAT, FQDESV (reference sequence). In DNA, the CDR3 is TGTGCCAGCAGCCAAAGTTCCGGGGCCGACGTCCTGACTTTC. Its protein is CASSQSSGADVLTF.

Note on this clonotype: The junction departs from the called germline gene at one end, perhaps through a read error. The chain's CDR3 is CAWSKTGASTDTQYF. CDR3 in DNA: TGTGCTTGGAGCAAGACAGGGGCTAGCACAGATACGCAGTATTTT. The gene calls are TRBV30 and TRBJ2-3; 8 bases line up with TRBD1. The CDR3 spans 15 residues. Germline values: CDR1 GTSNPN, CDR2 SVGIG (reference sequence).